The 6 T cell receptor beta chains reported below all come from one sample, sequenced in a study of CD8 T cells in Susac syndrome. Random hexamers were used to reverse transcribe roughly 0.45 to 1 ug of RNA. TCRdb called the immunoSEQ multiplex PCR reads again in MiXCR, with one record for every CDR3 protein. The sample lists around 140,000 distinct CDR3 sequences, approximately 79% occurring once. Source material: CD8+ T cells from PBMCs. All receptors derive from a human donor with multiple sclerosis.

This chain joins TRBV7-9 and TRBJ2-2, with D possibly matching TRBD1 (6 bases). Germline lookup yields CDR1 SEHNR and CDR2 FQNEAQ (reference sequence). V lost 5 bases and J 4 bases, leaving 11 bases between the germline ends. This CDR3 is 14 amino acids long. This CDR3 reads CASSRTDLTGELFF. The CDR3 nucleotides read TGTGCCAGCAGCCGGACAGACCTCACCGGGGAGCTGTTTTTT.

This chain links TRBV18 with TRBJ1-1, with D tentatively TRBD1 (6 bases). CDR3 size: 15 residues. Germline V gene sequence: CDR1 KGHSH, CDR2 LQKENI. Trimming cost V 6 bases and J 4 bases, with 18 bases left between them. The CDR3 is CASSSGDIWGTEAFF. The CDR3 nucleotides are TGTGCCAGCTCCTCCGGGGACATTTGGGGCACTGAAGCTTTCTTT.

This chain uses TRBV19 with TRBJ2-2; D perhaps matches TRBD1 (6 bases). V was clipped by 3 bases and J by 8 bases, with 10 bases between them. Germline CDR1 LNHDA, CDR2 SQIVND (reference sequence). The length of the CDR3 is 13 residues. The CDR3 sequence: CASSIFGQGELFF. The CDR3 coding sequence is TGTGCCAGTAGTATCTTCGGACAGGGGGAGCTGTTTTTT.

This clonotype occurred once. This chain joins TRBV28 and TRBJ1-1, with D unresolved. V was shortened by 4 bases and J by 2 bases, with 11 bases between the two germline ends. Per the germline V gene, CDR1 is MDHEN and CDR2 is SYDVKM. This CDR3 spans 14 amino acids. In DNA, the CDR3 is TGTGCCAGCAGTTGGTCGGGTTTCAACACTGAAGCTTTCTTT. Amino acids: CASSWSGFNTEAFF. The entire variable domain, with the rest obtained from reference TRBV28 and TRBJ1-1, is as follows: DVKVTQSSRYLVKRTGEKVFLECVQDMDHENMFWYRQDPGLGLRLIYFSYDVKMKEKGDIPEGYSVSREKKERFSLILESASTNQTSMYLCASSWSGFNTEAFFGQGTRLTVV.

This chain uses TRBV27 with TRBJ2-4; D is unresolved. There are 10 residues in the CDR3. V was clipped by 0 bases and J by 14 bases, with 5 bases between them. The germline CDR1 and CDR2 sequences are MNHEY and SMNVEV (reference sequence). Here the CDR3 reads CASSLSEEYF. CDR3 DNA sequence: TGTGCCAGCAGTTTATCGGAAGAGTACTTC.

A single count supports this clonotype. The CDR3 protein is CASTAGEENEQFF. The CDR3 region has the DNA TGTGCCAGCACCGCGGGAGAGGAGAATGAGCAGTTCTTC. This chain joins TRBV7-8 and TRBJ2-1; 7 bases align to TRBD2. V lost 7 bases to trimming and J lost 7 bases; unmatched junction nucleotides: 7. Germline V CDR1 and CDR2: SGHVS, FQNEAQ. This CDR3 is built from 13 residues.